What follows is one T cell receptor (beta chain) and its context. Its antigen remains unidentified. This record belongs to a study of T cell repertoires in cytomegalovirus infection. Study at large: HLA-B-restricted CMV epitopes that are well studied, plus recently identified HLA-C-restricted ones, were used by the study. Public TCR beta signatures indicated both CMV infection and matching HLA type.

Overall study results and limits: CMV-specific TCR beta clonotypes restricted by HLA-C were the ones dominating the ex vivo response.

TCRdb re-called the reads through MiXCR, storing one row per CDR3 protein. The repertoire consists of some 480,000 distinct CDR3 sequences, with roughly a third occurring once and the leading ten covering about a sixth. This TCR was recovered from a human donor in good health (CMV status not recorded). Some clones in this sample may be carry-over from other donors' samples. The input for sequencing was cultured PBMCs, taken from culture after CMV antigen stimulation.

The CDR3 DNA follows: TGTGCCAGTAGGGAAGCGGGGTTAGAGACCCAGTACTTC. Amino acids: CASREAGLETQYF. V and J are TRBV19 and TRBJ2-5; 7 positions agree with TRBD2. Germline CDR1 and CDR2: LNHDA and SQIVND (reference sequence). With 6 bases clipped from V and 4 bases from J, the junction kept 5 bases outside the gene matches. This CDR3 has 13 residues.